Below, 25 T cell receptor beta chains from the same sample are listed, as sequenced in a study of cytomegalovirus exposure and HLA in healthy donors (dated by TCRdb to the late 2010s). The library was prepared using the immunoSEQ multiplex PCR assay. In TCRdb, the immuneACCESS table is reduced to in-frame sequences with V and J assigned. These tables do not hold every clone; where another copy was compared, an unresolved V gene accounts for under half, and the others remain unexplained. The sample contains roughly 150,000 clones, 85% to 90% of them found a single time. 3.5% to 4.5% of the sample is taken by the ten largest. The sequenced sample consisted of PBMCs. The receptors were sampled from a man between 18 and 35 years old in good health and CMV-seropositive.

The genes are TRBV10-3 and TRBJ2-1, with TRBD2 matching over 12 bases. CDR1 and CDR2 (germline): ENHRY, SYGVKD. The CDR3 is 15 residues long. V lost 7 bases, J lost 4 bases, and 5 bases stayed unmatched. CDR3 residues: CAIKTSGGIYNEQFF. The CDR3 bases are TGTGCCATCAAGACTAGCGGGGGAATATACAATGAGCAGTTCTTC.

This chain links TRBV7-8 with TRBJ2-1; the D gene is possibly TRBD2 (5 bases). Germline CDR1 and CDR2: SGHVS and FQNEAQ. The CDR3 consists of 15 residues. Trimming cost V 5 bases and J 3 bases, with 14 bases left between them. As DNA, the CDR3 is TGTGCCAGCAGCCCCGGGGTAGTTCTCTACAATGAGCAGTTCTTC. This translates into CASSPGVVLYNEQFF.

This clone appeared a single time. This chain joins TRBV7-8 and TRBJ2-3, with 10 bases identical to TRBD2. Per germline, CDR1 SGHVS and CDR2 FQNEAQ. The junction had 11 bases not matched to a gene; V was cut back by 5 bases and J by 0 bases. The CDR3 runs to 18 residues. The CDR3 region has the DNA TGTGCCAGCAGCCCGGGGACTAGCGTATTAACTAGCACAGATACGCAGTATTTT. It specifies CASSPGTSVLTSTDTQYF.

The chain is built from TRBV28 and TRBJ1-5; 8 bases align to TRBD1. This CDR3 contains 16 residues. V shed 7 bases and J 4 bases; nucleotides not matched to a gene: 12. Germline CDR1 and CDR2: MDHEN and SYDVKM. CDR3 coding DNA: TGTGCCAGCACCACAGGGGCAGGGGGCAGGAATCAGCCCCAGCATTTT. Protein product: CASTTGAGGRNQPQHF. The full variable domain, its missing parts supplied by reference TRBV28 and TRBJ1-5, is DVKVTQSSRYLVKRTGEKVFLECVQDMDHENMFWYRQDPGLGLRLIYFSYDVKMKEKGDIPEGYSVSREKKERFSLILESASTNQTSMYLCASTTGAGGRNQPQHFGDGTRLSIL.

The chain combines TRBV7-6 with TRBJ2-5, with 9 bases matching TRBD1. Germline V gene lookup returns CDR1 SGHVS and CDR2 FNYEAQ. The CDR3 covers 14 residues. Unmatched junction bases numbered 5, after V lost 5 bases and J lost 4 bases. The CDR3 DNA sequence: TGTGCCAGCAGCAACAACAGGGGGCGAGAGACCCAGTACTTC. Its protein is CASSNNRGRETQYF.

This clone was picked up a small number of times. V usage is TRBV19 and J usage is TRBJ2-7, with TRBD1 as a possible D gene (5 bases). Germline CDR1 is LNHDA and CDR2 is SQIVND (reference sequence). Trimming pared 3 bases from V and 1 base from J, leaving 13 bases between. The length of the CDR3 is 15 residues. The CDR3 is CASSIGADGSYEQYF. The CDR3 DNA is TGTGCCAGTAGTATTGGGGCGGACGGATCCTACGAGCAGTACTTC.

This chain connects TRBV5-1 to TRBJ2-3, with D possibly being TRBD2 (6 bases). Looked up from germline, CDR1 is SGHRS and CDR2 is YFSETQ. V lost 5 bases to trimming and J lost 7 bases, with 17 bases between them. This CDR3 has 14 amino acids. CDR3 sequence: CASRNDLAGNTQYF. The CDR3 DNA reads as TGCGCCAGCAGAAACGATCTCGCGGGAAATACGCAGTATTTT.

The genes are TRBV14 and TRBJ2-1; D is possibly TRBD1 (5 bases). There are 16 residues in the CDR3. Germline loops: CDR1 SGHDN, CDR2 FVKESK. V was shortened by 5 bases and J by 0 bases, with 14 bases between the two germline ends. CDR3 bases: TGTGCCAGCAGCTACGGTAGGACAAGCTCCTACAATGAGCAGTTCTTC. This gives the protein CASSYGRTSSYNEQFF. The full variable domain, completed using reference TRBV14 and TRBJ2-1, is EAGVTQFPSHSVIEKGQTVTLRCDPISGHDNLYWYRRVMGKEIKFLLHFVKESKQDESGMPNNRFLAERTGGTYSTLKVQPAELEDSGVYFCASSYGRTSSYNEQFFGPGTRLTVL.

The table lists this clone with a count of one. The rearrangement joins TRBV9 to TRBJ2-1; the match to TRBD2 covers 9 bases. Germline V gene lookup returns CDR1 SGDLS and CDR2 YYNGEE. The CDR3 length is 15 residues. Trimming at V came to 3 bases and at J to 4 bases, leaving 5 bases not matched to a gene. CDR3 amino acids: CASSGGGRAYNEQFF. The CDR3 DNA sequence: TGTGCCAGCAGCGGGGGCGGGAGGGCGTACAATGAGCAGTTCTTC.

The chain combines TRBV6-5 with TRBJ2-2; possibly TRBD1 for D (6 bases). Germline CDR1 MNHEY, CDR2 SVGAGI. Between the trimmed V and J ends, which lost 6 bases and 5 bases, there was a span of 10 bases. The CDR3 has 13 residues. The CDR3 spells CASRQGLTGELFF. The CDR3 DNA reads TGTGCCAGCAGACAGGGTTTGACCGGGGAGCTGTTTTTT.

V gene TRBV15 combines with J gene TRBJ2-7; maybe TRBD2 (5 bases). The V gene's germline CDR1 is LNHNV and CDR2 YYDKDF (reference sequence). This CDR3 has 13 amino acids. Trimming left V 1 base short and J 6 bases short, with 10 bases between. Here the CDR3 DNA reads TGTGCCACCAGCAGAGTTCGGGATGGCGAGCAGTACTTC. Protein product: CATSRVRDGEQYF. Combining the CDR3 with reference TRBV15 and TRBJ2-7 gives the whole variable domain DAMVIQNPRYQVTQFGKPVTLSCSQTLNHNVMYWYQQKSSQAPKLLFHYYDKDFNNEADTPDNFQSRRPNTSFCFLDIRSPGLGDTAMYLCATSRVRDGEQYFGPGTRLTVT.

V and J are TRBV7-6 and TRBJ2-7; 9 bases map to TRBD1. CDR1 is SGHVS, CDR2 FNYEAQ, per germline. The CDR3 runs 14 residues. Trimming removed 5 bases from V and 6 bases from J; junction bases left unmatched: 8. The chain's CDR3 is CASSPGQGLFEQYF. Written as DNA, the CDR3 is TGTGCCAGCAGCCCCGGACAGGGGCTTTTCGAGCAGTACTTC.

This clone has a handful of counts. The CDR3 here is CASTRQGRNYGYTF. CDR3 DNA: TGTGCCAGCACCCGACAGGGAAGGAACTATGGCTACACCTTC. V and J are TRBV6-1 and TRBJ1-2, with TRBD1 matching 7 bases. The CDR3 extends over 14 amino acids. Germline V gene sequence: CDR1 MNHNS, CDR2 SASEGT. After removal of 7 bases from V and 2 bases from J, the junction contained 7 bases not matched to a gene.

This clone was picked up one time. The chain recombines TRBV7-9 with TRBJ2-1, with no clear D. This CDR3 contains 15 residues. V was clipped by 3 bases and J by 9 bases, with 18 bases between them. Germline CDR1 and CDR2: SEHNR and FQNEAQ (reference sequence). The CDR3, as DNA: TGTGCCAGCAGCTTTGATGGGCCACAAGTCCCTGAGCAGTTCTTC. Encoded protein: CASSFDGPQVPEQFF.

The chain couples TRBV12-5 to TRBJ2-1; D uncertain. Looked up from germline, CDR1 is LGHNT and CDR2 is FRNRAP. The CDR3 has 11 residues. V was cut by 6 bases and J by 5 bases, with 5 bases left in between. CDR3 amino acids: CASGLNNEQFF. The CDR3 region has the DNA TGTGCTAGTGGGCTAAACAATGAGCAGTTCTTC.

V usage is TRBV7-6 and J usage is TRBJ2-6; unclear D gene. The CDR3 is made up of 16 amino acids. The V end lost 4 bases, the J end lost 0 bases, and 10 bases lay between the germline ends. Per the germline V gene, CDR1 is SGHVS and CDR2 is FNYEAQ. The CDR3 DNA is TGTGCCAGCAGCTCCAACTGGTTCTCTGGGGCCAACGTCCTGACTTTC. Its protein is CASSSNWFSGANVLTF.

V usage is TRBV6-1 and J usage is TRBJ2-3; TRBD2 matches at 8 bases. This CDR3 is 15 amino acids long. The ends lost 1 base at V and 1 base at J; junction bases unmatched: 1. CDR1 and CDR2 from the germline V gene are MNHNS and SASEGT. The CDR3 sequence: CASSEGLARTDTQYF. The CDR3 nucleotides read TGTGCCAGCAGTGAAGGACTAGCGCGCACAGATACGCAGTATTTT.

The chain is built from TRBV6-6 and TRBJ1-1; 7 nucleotides line up with TRBD1. The CDR3 is made up of 13 amino acids. The germline V gene encodes CDR1 MNHNY and CDR2 SVGAGI (reference sequence). V dropped 5 bases and J dropped 4; count of bases not matched to a gene: 4. The CDR3 protein is CASSPQGPTEAFF. Here the CDR3 DNA reads TGTGCCAGCAGTCCACAGGGGCCCACTGAAGCTTTCTTT.

Of note for this clone: This specimen includes other DNA sequences encoding the same CDR3. The CDR3 spells CASSPPGLAGTDTQYF. CDR3 nucleotides: TGTGCCAGCTCACCCCCCGGACTAGCGGGCACAGATACGCAGTATTTT. The chain links TRBV18 to TRBJ2-3; 10 positions agree with TRBD2. From germline, CDR1 is KGHSH and CDR2 LQKENI. The CDR3 length is 16 residues. The J segment lost 1 base and the V segment lost 3 bases, leaving 4 bases of the junction unmatched.

This clone came up a few times. V is TRBV6-6 and J is TRBJ1-1; D ambiguous. The CDR3 spans 15 residues. Germline V lookup: CDR1 MNHNY, CDR2 SVGAGI (reference sequence). V was trimmed by 3 bases and J by 2 bases, leaving 13 bases between them. DNA for the CDR3: TGTGCCAGCAGTTATCCGCATCGGGATAACACTGAAGCTTTCTTT. It specifies CASSYPHRDNTEAFF.

The rearrangement links TRBV30 to TRBJ2-7; TRBD1 agrees at 9 bases. J was trimmed by 0 bases and V by 5 bases; bases with no gene match: 20. This CDR3 is built from 19 residues. Per the germline V gene, CDR1 is GTSNPN and CDR2 is SVGIG (reference sequence). CDR3 bases: TGTGCCTGGCTCCGCACGGGACAGGGTTTTAATTTTGGCTCCTACGAGCAGTACTTC. Translation gives CAWLRTGQGFNFGSYEQYF.

CDR3 amino acids: CASSAMSDTEAFF. The DNA of the CDR3 is TGTGCCAGCAGCGCCATGTCGGACACTGAAGCTTTCTTT. J is TRBJ1-1 and V is TRBV9; D gene uncertain. CDR1 SGDLS and CDR2 YYNGEE come from the germline V gene. The ends were cut back, 3 bases at V and 3 bases at J, with 9 bases in the middle. The CDR3 loop spans 13 amino acids.

This chain uses TRBV2 with TRBJ2-7; D may be TRBD1 (6 bases). The CDR3 extends over 11 amino acids. Germline lookup yields CDR1 SNHLY and CDR2 FYNNEI. The V end was cut by 4 bases, the J end by 8 bases, with 9 bases between. The chain's CDR3 is CASSVTGKQYF. The CDR3 bases are TGTGCCAGCAGTGTAACAGGGAAGCAGTACTTC.

V is TRBV21-1 and J is TRBJ2-7; the table's D call of TRBD1 was not tested on the DNA. TRBV21-1 is a pseudogene locus. This CDR3 spans 16 amino acids. The chain's CDR3 is CASSNGRGPLSYEQYF. The CDR3 DNA is TGTGCCAGCAGCAATGGTAGGGGGCCCCTCTCCTACGAGCAGTACTTC.

The V and J genes are TRBV18 and TRBJ2-2, with a possible D match to TRBD1 (5 bases). The CDR3 totals 16 residues. The V end lost 2 bases, the J end lost 5 bases, and 15 bases lay between the germline ends. CDR1 KGHSH and CDR2 LQKENI come from the germline V gene. The CDR3 protein is CASSPFGAGRTGELFF. Written as DNA, the CDR3 is TGTGCCAGCTCACCATTCGGCGCAGGGCGGACCGGGGAGCTGTTTTTT. The full variable domain, completed using reference TRBV18 and TRBJ2-2, is NAGVMQNPRHLVRRRGQEARLRCSPMKGHSHVYWYRQLPEEGLKFMVYLQKENIIDESGMPKERFSAEFPKEGPSILRIQQVVRGDSAAYFCASSPFGAGRTGELFFGEGSRLTVL.